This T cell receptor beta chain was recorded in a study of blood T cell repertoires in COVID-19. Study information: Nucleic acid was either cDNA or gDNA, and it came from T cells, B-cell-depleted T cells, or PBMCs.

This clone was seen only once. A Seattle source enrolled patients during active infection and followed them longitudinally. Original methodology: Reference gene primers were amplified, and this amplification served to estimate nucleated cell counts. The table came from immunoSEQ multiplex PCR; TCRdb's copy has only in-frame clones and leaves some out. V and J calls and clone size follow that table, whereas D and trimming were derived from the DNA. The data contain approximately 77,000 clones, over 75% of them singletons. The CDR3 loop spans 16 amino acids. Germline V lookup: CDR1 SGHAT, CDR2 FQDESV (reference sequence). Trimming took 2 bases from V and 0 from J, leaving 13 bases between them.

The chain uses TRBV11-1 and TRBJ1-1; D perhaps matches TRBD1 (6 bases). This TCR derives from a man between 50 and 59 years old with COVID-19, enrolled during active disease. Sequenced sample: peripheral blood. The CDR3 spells CASSLSTGGMNTEAFF. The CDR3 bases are TGTGCCAGCAGCTTATCGACAGGAGGAATGAACACTGAAGCTTTCTTT.